The 25 T cell receptor beta chains below all came from one sample that was sequenced in a study of blood T cell repertoires in COVID-19. Measured with immunoSEQ multiplex PCR; TCRdb has only the in-frame clones, and not every one. The sample shows around 370,000 clones, 90% of them seen only once. The sample comprised peripheral blood. Every receptor here comes from a man between 18 and 35 years old with active or convalescent COVID-19.

V gene TRBV7-9 combines with J gene TRBJ2-2; 10 bases match TRBD1. Germline values: CDR1 SEHNR, CDR2 FQNEAQ (reference sequence). Trimming took 2 bases from V and 3 from J; bases not matched to a gene: 3. The CDR3 is made up of 16 amino acids. The DNA of the CDR3 is TGTGCCAGCAGCTTAAGGGACAGGGGATACACCGGGGAGCTGTTTTTT. Translating gives CASSLRDRGYTGELFF.

This rearrangement joins TRBV5-1 to TRBJ2-1; 7 bases match TRBD1. Germline CDR1 and CDR2: SGHRS and YFSETQ. This CDR3 comprises 18 residues. V was pared by 4 bases and J by 5 bases, with 18 bases of the junction left unmatched. CDR3 sequence (DNA): TGCGCCAGCAGCCAGCCCGGCCTCAGGGGGAAAGGGGACAATGAGCAGTTCTTC. Encoded protein: CASSQPGLRGKGDNEQFF.

The chain carries TRBV7-8 and TRBJ2-3; possibly TRBD2 for D (5 bases). The CDR3 totals 17 residues. The germline CDR1 and CDR2 sequences are SGHVS and FQNEAQ. V lost 4 bases to trimming and J lost 0 bases, with 17 bases between them. The CDR3 DNA reads as TGTGCCAGCAGCTCTCGGTGGAGGTCGTCTAGCACAGATACGCAGTATTTT. Protein sequence: CASSSRWRSSSTDTQYF.

This clone has just a few counts. The genes are TRBV15 and TRBJ2-1, with 9 bases identical to TRBD1. This CDR3 has 15 residues. V lost 0 bases and J lost 6; bases outside the gene matches: 3. Germline CDR1 is LNHNV and CDR2 is YYDKDF (reference sequence). As DNA, the CDR3 is TGTGCCACCAGCAGAGACCGGGGACAGGGCAATGAGCAGTTCTTC. Amino acid sequence: CATSRDRGQGNEQFF.

This chain's CDR3 is CASIGQGNSPLHF. CDR3 coding DNA: TGTGCCAGCATTGGACAGGGGAATTCACCCCTCCACTTT. The chain joins TRBV21-1 to TRBJ1-6; the table gives TRBD1 as D, unverified against the DNA. TRBV21-1 is tagged as a pseudogene. This CDR3 has 13 amino acids.

The rearrangement links TRBV2 to TRBJ2-1; possibly TRBD1 for D (5 bases). Trimming removed 2 bases at V and 9 bases at J, with 14 bases between. This CDR3 is built from 14 residues. Germline V CDR1 and CDR2: SNHLY, FYNNEI. In nucleotides, the CDR3 is TGTGCCAGCAGTGAAAAGAGCAGGGTGGGTGAGCAGTTCTTC. This encodes CASSEKSRVGEQFF.

CDR3 nucleotide sequence: TGTGCCAGCAGCGTAGGGGAAGCAGGGGAAATCGGCGGCTACACCTTC. Protein: CASSVGEAGEIGGYTF. This rearrangement joins TRBV9 to TRBJ1-2; possibly TRBD1 for D (6 bases). CDR3 length: 16 amino acids. Trimming stripped 0 bases from V and 8 bases from J, with 20 bases between. CDR1 SGDLS and CDR2 YYNGEE come from the germline V gene. Full variable domain (remainder filled in from reference TRBV9 and TRBJ1-2): DSGVTQTPKHLITATGQRVTLRCSPRSGDLSVYWYQQSLDQGLQFLIQYYNGEERAKGNILERFSAQQFPDLHSELNLSSLELGDSALYFCASSVGEAGEIGGYTFGSGTRLTVV.

The rearrangement uses TRBV28 and TRBJ1-1, with a tentative D call TRBD1 (6 bases). Per the germline V gene, CDR1 is MDHEN and CDR2 is SYDVKM. V was trimmed by 5 bases and J by 10 bases, leaving 17 bases between them. This CDR3 contains 13 residues. The CDR3 nucleotides read TGTGCCAGCAGTAACGTTGGGGGGGCTTCAGCTTTCTTT. This encodes CASSNVGGASAFF. The whole variable domain, filled in from reference TRBV28 and TRBJ1-1, reads DVKVTQSSRYLVKRTGEKVFLECVQDMDHENMFWYRQDPGLGLRLIYFSYDVKMKEKGDIPEGYSVSREKKERFSLILESASTNQTSMYLCASSNVGGASAFFGQGTRLTVV.

V gene TRBV7-2 combines with J gene TRBJ2-7, with 11 bases lining up with TRBD1. Germline lookup yields CDR1 SGHTA and CDR2 FQGNSA. This CDR3 contains 14 residues. The V segment lost 5 bases and the J segment 6 bases; nucleotides outside the gene matches: 6. DNA of the CDR3: TGTGCCAGCAGCCCTCGGGACAGGGGGGGCGAGCAGTACTTC. It yields the protein CASSPRDRGGEQYF. Supplemented by reference TRBV7-2 and TRBJ2-7, the full variable domain reads GAGVSQSPSNKVTEKGKDVELRCDPISGHTALYWYRQSLGQGLEFLIYFQGNSAPDKSGLPSDRFSAERTGGSVSTLTIQRTQQEDSAVYLCASSPRDRGGEQYFGPGTRLTVT.

The gene calls are TRBV11-3 and TRBJ2-2, with D uncertain. Germline lookup yields CDR1 SGHNT and CDR2 YENEEA. CDR3 length: 12 residues. The V end was cut by 0 bases, the J end by 7 bases, with 3 bases between. The CDR3 DNA reads TGTGCCAGCAGCTTAGATATCGGGGAGCTGTTTTTT. Translation: CASSLDIGELFF.

With respect to this clone: The sample has other DNA sequences that encode this CDR3 too. V and J are TRBV10-3 and TRBJ1-1, with a possible D match to TRBD1 (5 bases). The CDR3 is made up of 15 amino acids. Trimming pared 0 bases from V and 3 bases from J, leaving 11 bases between. Per the germline V gene, CDR1 is ENHRY and CDR2 is SYGVKD. CDR3 loop: CAISESGGVDTEAFF. The CDR3 DNA is TGTGCCATCAGTGAGTCGGGGGGAGTGGACACTGAAGCTTTCTTT.

V and J are TRBV5-6 and TRBJ1-6; TRBD1 agrees at 7 bases. Germline V gives CDR1 SGHDT, CDR2 YYEEEE. The CDR3 is 17 residues long. The ends lost 5 bases at V and 3 bases at J; junction bases unmatched: 11. CDR3 nucleotides: TGTGCCAGCAGGCGGGACAGTCCAAACGTCTATAATTCACCCCTCCACTTT. Its protein product is CASRRDSPNVYNSPLHF.

This clone appeared once. This rearrangement joins TRBV7-9 to TRBJ2-7; tentatively, D is TRBD2 (6 bases). This CDR3 comprises 14 residues. Trimming cost V 5 bases and J 5 bases, with 16 bases left between them. Germline V gives CDR1 SEHNR, CDR2 FQNEAQ (reference sequence). The CDR3 reads CASSPPAAGHEQYF. CDR3 in DNA: TGTGCCAGCAGCCCCCCTGCAGCGGGCCACGAGCAGTACTTC.

The chain couples TRBV19 to TRBJ2-3; 7 bases agree with TRBD1. The CDR3 sequence is 15 residues long. Trimming at V came to 7 bases and at J to 2 bases, leaving 9 bases not matched to a gene. CDR1 LNHDA and CDR2 SQIVND come from the germline V gene (reference sequence). This CDR3 reads CASTDGGQYTDTQYF. The CDR3 nucleotides read TGTGCCAGTACCGATGGGGGACAGTACACAGATACGCAGTATTTT.

This clone was seen once. The chain is built from TRBV14 and TRBJ1-2, with 9 bases that match TRBD1. The CDR3 is 20 residues long. Looked up from germline, CDR1 is SGHDN and CDR2 is FVKESK. The V segment lost 4 bases and the J segment 1 base; nucleotides outside the gene matches: 19. The CDR3 region is CASSPTPGQGHRGGNYGYTF. CDR3 nucleotides: TGTGCCAGCAGCCCCACTCCGGGACAGGGCCACCGAGGAGGTAACTATGGCTACACCTTC.

The rearrangement uses TRBV5-1 and TRBJ2-3; the D is unclear. V was shortened by 0 bases and J by 3 bases, with 5 bases between the two germline ends. Germline V gene data show CDR1 as SGHRS and CDR2 as YFSETQ. CDR3 length equals 13 residues. The CDR3: CASSLGRTDTQYF. The DNA for the CDR3 is TGCGCCAGCAGCTTGGGGAGAACAGATACGCAGTATTTT.

This sequence joins TRBV7-2 and TRBJ1-4; no clear D gene. CDR1 and CDR2 (germline): SGHTA, FQGNSA. The germline V and J ends were trimmed by 1 base and 0 bases, with 9 bases remaining between them. The CDR3 sequence is 16 residues long. DNA for the CDR3: TGTGCCAGCAGCTTAGAGAGTCCTGCAACTAATGAAAAACTGTTTTTT. Its protein is CASSLESPATNEKLFF.

This clone was counted once. The chain joins TRBV3-1 (or the pseudogene TRBV3-2) to TRBJ2-1; 7 bases agree with TRBD2. V trimming: 4 bases; J trimming: 6 bases; junction bases outside the gene matches: 9. Germline CDR1 and CDR2: LGHDT and YNNKEL (reference sequence). The CDR3 is 15 amino acids. In DNA form, the CDR3 reads TGTGCCAGCAGCCGGCGGGGGACGTCTGGCAATGAGCAGTTCTTC. It is translated as CASSRRGTSGNEQFF.

The V gene is TRBV27, the J gene TRBJ2-2, with 7 bases aligning to TRBD1. Germline V lookup: CDR1 MNHEY, CDR2 SMNVEV (reference sequence). The CDR3 loop spans 15 amino acids. Losses at the gene ends were 6 bases for V and 6 bases for J; bases not matched to a gene: 10. CDR3 region: CASRLDRSPPGELFF. The DNA of the CDR3 is TGTGCCAGCAGACTGGACAGGAGCCCTCCCGGGGAGCTGTTTTTT.

V gene TRBV7-9 combines with J gene TRBJ1-1; 10 nucleotides line up with TRBD1. The CDR3 consists of 16 residues. J gave up 1 base and V 5 bases, and 7 bases lay outside the gene matches. CDR1 and CDR2 (germline): SEHNR, FQNEAQ (reference sequence). The CDR3 spells CASSTTGGRGNTEAFF. The CDR3, as DNA: TGTGCCAGCAGCACGACAGGGGGCCGGGGGAACACTGAAGCTTTCTTT.

The V gene is TRBV7-9, the J gene TRBJ1-2; D is ambiguous. V was shortened by 4 bases and J by 7 bases, with 19 bases between the two germline ends. The CDR3 spans 15 residues. Per germline, CDR1 SEHNR and CDR2 FQNEAQ (reference sequence). The DNA of the CDR3 is TGTGCCAGCAGCTCCTACAGTATGGCCGGTCGTGGCTACACCTTC. Encoded protein: CASSSYSMAGRGYTF.

This clone was observed once. V is TRBV6-6 and J is TRBJ1-5, with 9 nucleotides matching TRBD1. The CDR3 runs to 16 residues. The J segment lost 7 bases and the V segment lost 2 bases, leaving 9 bases of the junction unmatched. Germline V CDR1 and CDR2: MNHNY, SVGAGI (reference sequence). CDR3 sequence: CASSYIQGAYGQPQHF. CDR3 nucleotide sequence: TGTGCCAGCAGTTACATACAGGGGGCCTACGGGCAGCCCCAGCATTTT.

V usage is TRBV27 and J usage is TRBJ1-1; 9 nucleotides line up with TRBD1. The germline gives CDR1 MNHEY, CDR2 SMNVEV (reference sequence). V lost 5 bases, J lost 7 bases, and 5 bases stayed unmatched. The CDR3 has 13 residues. This CDR3 is CASSGTGSFEAFF. The CDR3 coding sequence is TGTGCCAGCAGTGGGACAGGGAGTTTTGAAGCTTTCTTT.

The chain is built from TRBV6-6 and TRBJ2-1; TRBD2 aligns across 8 bases. This CDR3 region has 18 residues. The germline V gene has CDR1 MNHNY and CDR2 SVGAGI (reference sequence). The ends lost 5 bases at V and 2 bases at J; junction bases unmatched: 14. This CDR3 reads CASSPTSLGAGAYNEQFF. In nucleotides, the CDR3 is TGTGCCAGCAGTCCAACCTCTTTGGGAGCGGGGGCCTACAATGAGCAGTTCTTC.

The chain joins TRBV6-2 or TRBV6-3 to TRBJ2-5; 9 bases are a match to TRBD1. This CDR3 has 16 residues. The germline V gene encodes CDR1 MNHEY and CDR2 SVGEGT. The trim removed 6 bases at V and 2 bases at J, leaving 10 bases unmatched. The CDR3: CASSPSQGAGQETQYF. The CDR3 DNA sequence: TGTGCCAGCAGCCCATCACAGGGGGCTGGTCAAGAGACCCAGTACTTC.